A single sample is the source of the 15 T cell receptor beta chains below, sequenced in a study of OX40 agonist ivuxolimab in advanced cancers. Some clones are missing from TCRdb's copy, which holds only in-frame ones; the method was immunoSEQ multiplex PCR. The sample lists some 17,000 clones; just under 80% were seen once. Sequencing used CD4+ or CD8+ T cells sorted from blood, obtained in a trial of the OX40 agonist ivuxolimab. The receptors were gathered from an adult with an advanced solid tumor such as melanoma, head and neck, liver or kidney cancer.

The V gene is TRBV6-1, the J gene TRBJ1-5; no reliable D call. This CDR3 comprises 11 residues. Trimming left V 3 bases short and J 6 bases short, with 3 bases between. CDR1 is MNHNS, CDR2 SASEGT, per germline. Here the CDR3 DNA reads TGTGCCAGCAGTGAGAGTCAGCCCCAGCATTTT. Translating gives CASSESQPQHF.

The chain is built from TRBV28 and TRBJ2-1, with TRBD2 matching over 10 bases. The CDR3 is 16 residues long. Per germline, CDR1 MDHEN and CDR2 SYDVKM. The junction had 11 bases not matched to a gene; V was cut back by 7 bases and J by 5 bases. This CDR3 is CASNPPGTSVNNEQFF. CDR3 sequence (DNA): TGTGCCAGCAACCCCCCCGGGACTAGCGTCAACAATGAGCAGTTCTTC.

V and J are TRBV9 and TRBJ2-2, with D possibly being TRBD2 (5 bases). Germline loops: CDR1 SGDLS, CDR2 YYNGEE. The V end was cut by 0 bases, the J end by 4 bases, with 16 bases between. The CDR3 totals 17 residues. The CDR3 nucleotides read TGTGCCAGCAGCGTAGGCTCGGGGTCCTCGCCCACCGGGGAGCTGTTTTTT. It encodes CASSVGSGSSPTGELFF.

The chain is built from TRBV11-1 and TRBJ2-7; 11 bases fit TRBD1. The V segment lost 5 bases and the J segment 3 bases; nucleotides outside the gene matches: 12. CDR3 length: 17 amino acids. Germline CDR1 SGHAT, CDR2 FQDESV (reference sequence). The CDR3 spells CASSLNSGQGVIYEQYF. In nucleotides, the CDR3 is TGTGCCAGCAGCCTAAACTCGGGACAGGGGGTTATCTACGAGCAGTACTTC.

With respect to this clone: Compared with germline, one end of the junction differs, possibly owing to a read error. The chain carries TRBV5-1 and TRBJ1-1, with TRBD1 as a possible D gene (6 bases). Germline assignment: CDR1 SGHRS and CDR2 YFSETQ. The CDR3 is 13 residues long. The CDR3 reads CASSLLGGTEAFF. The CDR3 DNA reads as TGTGCCAGCAGCTTGTTAGGGGGCACTGAAGCTTTCTTT.

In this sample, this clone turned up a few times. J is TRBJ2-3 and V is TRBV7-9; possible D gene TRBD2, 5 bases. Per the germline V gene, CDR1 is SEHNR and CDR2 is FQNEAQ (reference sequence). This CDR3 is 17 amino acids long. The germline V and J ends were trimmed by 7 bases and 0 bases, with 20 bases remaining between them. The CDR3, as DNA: TGTGCCAGCACCCCCGGCCGCGTGAGGGTTAGCACAGATACGCAGTATTTT. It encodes CASTPGRVRVSTDTQYF.

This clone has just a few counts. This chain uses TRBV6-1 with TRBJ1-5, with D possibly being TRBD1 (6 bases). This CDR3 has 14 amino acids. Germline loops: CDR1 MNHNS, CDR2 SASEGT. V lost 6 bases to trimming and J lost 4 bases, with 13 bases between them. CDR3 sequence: CASSAGAPNQPQHF. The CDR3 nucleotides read TGTGCCAGCAGCGCGGGGGCCCCTAATCAGCCCCAGCATTTT.

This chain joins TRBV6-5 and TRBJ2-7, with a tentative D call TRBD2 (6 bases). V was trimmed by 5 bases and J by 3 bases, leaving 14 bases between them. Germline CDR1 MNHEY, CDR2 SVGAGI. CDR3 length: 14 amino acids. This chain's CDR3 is CASSTPGTFYEQYF. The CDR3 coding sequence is TGTGCCAGCAGTACCCCCGGGACTTTCTACGAGCAGTACTTC.

CDR3 residues: CATSRGPGQFREQYF. As DNA, the CDR3 is TGTGCCACCAGCAGAGGTCCCGGACAGTTTCGAGAGCAGTACTTC. The V gene is TRBV15, the J gene TRBJ2-7; possible D gene TRBD1, 6 bases. CDR3 size: 15 residues. The germline CDR1 and CDR2 sequences are LNHNV and YYDKDF (reference sequence). The V and J ends lost 1 base and 7 bases respectively, with 17 bases between them.

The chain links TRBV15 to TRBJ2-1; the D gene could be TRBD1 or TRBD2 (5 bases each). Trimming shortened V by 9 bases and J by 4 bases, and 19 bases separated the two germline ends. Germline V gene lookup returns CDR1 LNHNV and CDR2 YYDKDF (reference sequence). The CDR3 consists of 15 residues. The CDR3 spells CATTWDQGPYNEQFF. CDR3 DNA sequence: TGTGCCACTACTTGGGATCAGGGACCATACAATGAGCAGTTCTTC.

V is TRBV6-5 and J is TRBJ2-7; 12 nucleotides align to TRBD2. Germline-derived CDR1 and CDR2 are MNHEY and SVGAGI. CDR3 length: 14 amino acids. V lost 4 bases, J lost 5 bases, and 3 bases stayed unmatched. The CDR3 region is CASSSLAGGDEQYF. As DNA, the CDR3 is TGTGCCAGCAGTTCGCTAGCGGGAGGGGACGAGCAGTACTTC.

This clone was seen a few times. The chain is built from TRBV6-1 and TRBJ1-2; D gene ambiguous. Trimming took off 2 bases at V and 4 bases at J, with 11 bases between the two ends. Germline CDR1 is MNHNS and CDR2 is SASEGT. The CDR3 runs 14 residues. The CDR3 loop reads CASSENGVLYGYTF. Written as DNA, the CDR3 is TGTGCCAGCAGTGAAAATGGGGTTCTCTATGGCTACACCTTC.

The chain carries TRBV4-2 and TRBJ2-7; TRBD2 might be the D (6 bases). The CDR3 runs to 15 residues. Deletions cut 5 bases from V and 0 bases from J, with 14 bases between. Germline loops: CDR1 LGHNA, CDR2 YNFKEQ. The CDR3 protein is CASSVLADLSYEQYF. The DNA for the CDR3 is TGTGCCAGCAGCGTATTAGCGGATCTCTCCTACGAGCAGTACTTC.

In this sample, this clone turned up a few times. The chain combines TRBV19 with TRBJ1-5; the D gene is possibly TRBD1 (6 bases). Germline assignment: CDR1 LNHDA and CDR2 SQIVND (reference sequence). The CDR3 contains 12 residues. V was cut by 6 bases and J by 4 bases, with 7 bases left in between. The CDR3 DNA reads TGTGCCAGTAGAACAGGGAATCAGCCCCAGCATTTT. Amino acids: CASRTGNQPQHF.

For the CDR3, the DNA is TGTGCCAGCAGTTTATCCGCCCCTATAATCGGGACCTACGAGCAGTACTTC. Its translation: CASSLSAPIIGTYEQYF. The chain combines TRBV27 with TRBJ2-7, with a tentative D call TRBD2 (5 bases). From germline, CDR1 is MNHEY and CDR2 SMNVEV (reference sequence). The V gene lost 0 bases and the J gene lost 2 bases, with 17 bases spanning the gap. The CDR3 is 17 amino acids.